These 18 T cell receptor beta chains came from one sample sequenced in a study of blood T cell repertoires in COVID-19. The assay was immunoSEQ multiplex PCR, and TCRdb's table has in-frame clones only and misses some. The table records approximately 210,000 clones, 75% to 90% of them present only once. Material for sequencing was peripheral blood. Every receptor here comes from a human donor in a cohort sampled during active COVID-19.

The table lists this clone with a count of one. The chain has TRBV5-5 and TRBJ2-7; tentatively, D is TRBD2 (5 bases). This CDR3 has 11 amino acids. From germline, CDR1 is SGHKS and CDR2 YYEKEE (reference sequence). Trimming shortened V by 0 bases and J by 9 bases, and 7 bases separated the two germline ends. In DNA, the CDR3 is TGTGCCAGCAGCTTGGAAGCGGCGCAGTACTTC. Translating it yields CASSLEAAQYF. The whole variable domain, filled in from reference TRBV5-5 and TRBJ2-7, reads DAGVTQSPTHLIKTRGQQVTLRCSPISGHKSVSWYQQVLGQGPQFIFQYYEKEERGRGNFPDRFSARQFPNYSSELNVNALLLGDSALYLCASSLEAAQYFGPGTRLTVT.

The chain joins TRBV28 to TRBJ1-2; 8 nucleotides align to TRBD1. CDR3 length: 15 amino acids. V gave up 6 bases and J gave up 4 bases; unmatched junction bases: 10. Germline V CDR1 and CDR2: MDHEN, SYDVKM. For the CDR3, the DNA is TGTGCCAGCAGGGAACCCAGGGGGCGCGGCTATGGCTACACCTTC. It is translated as CASREPRGRGYGYTF.

This clone has only one observation. The rearrangement uses TRBV28 and TRBJ1-1; D perhaps matches TRBD1 (5 bases). CDR3 length: 11 residues. With 6 bases removed from V and 9 bases from J, the gap between germline ends came to 11 bases. The germline gives CDR1 MDHEN, CDR2 SYDVKM. CDR3 loop: CASSTDRKAFF. The CDR3 bases are TGTGCCAGCAGCACCGACAGAAAAGCTTTCTTT.

The chain combines TRBV4-3 with TRBJ2-1, with TRBD2 matching over 9 bases. V dropped 5 bases and J dropped 2; count of bases not matched to a gene: 4. This CDR3 is built from 15 residues. The V gene's germline CDR1 is LGHNA and CDR2 YSLEER. The CDR3 sequence: CASSSSGIPYNEQFF. The CDR3 DNA reads TGCGCCAGCAGCTCTAGCGGGATTCCCTACAATGAGCAGTTCTTC.

There are a few counts of this clone. The chain recombines TRBV19 with TRBJ1-1; 8 bases are a match to TRBD1. The V gene end was trimmed by 5 bases and the J gene end by 7 bases; junction bases not matched to a gene: 3. The CDR3 has 12 residues. The germline gives CDR1 LNHDA, CDR2 SQIVND (reference sequence). The CDR3 DNA sequence: TGTGCCAGTAGTCCGGACAGGGTTGAAGCTTTCTTT. Amino acid sequence: CASSPDRVEAFF.

The chain recombines TRBV5-6 with TRBJ1-3, with 10 bases lining up with TRBD1. V trimming: 6 bases; J trimming: 4 bases; junction bases outside the gene matches: 10. CDR1 and CDR2 (germline): SGHDT, YYEEEE. This CDR3 contains 16 residues. The CDR3 region is CASNLIGTGDGNTIYF. CDR3 DNA: TGTGCCAGCAATTTGATTGGGACAGGGGACGGAAACACCATATATTTT.

The rearrangement links TRBV28 to TRBJ2-7, with D possibly matching TRBD1 (6 bases). Between the trimmed V and J ends, which lost 4 bases and 3 bases, there was a span of 16 bases. From germline, CDR1 is MDHEN and CDR2 SYDVKM. This CDR3 contains 15 residues. CDR3 sequence reads: CASSSLRDTFYEQYF. CDR3 bases: TGTGCCAGCAGTTCCCTCCGGGACACCTTCTACGAGCAGTACTTC.

The rearrangement links TRBV19 to TRBJ1-3; TRBD1 matches at 7 bases. CDR1 is LNHDA and CDR2 is SQIVND in the germline V gene (reference sequence). The V gene end was trimmed by 7 bases and the J gene end by 8 bases; junction bases not matched to a gene: 14. CDR3 length equals 15 residues. The CDR3 loop is CASTRRLDRAHTIYF. Written as DNA, the CDR3 is TGTGCCAGTACGAGGCGCCTAGACAGGGCGCACACCATATATTTT.

V gene TRBV6-1 combines with J gene TRBJ1-1; unclear D gene. This CDR3 contains 13 residues. Germline V gives CDR1 MNHNS, CDR2 SASEGT. V was trimmed by 2 bases and J by 10 bases, leaving 14 bases between them. CDR3 sequence (DNA): TGTGCCAGCAGTGAAATATTGGAAGCGAGAGCTTTCTTT. This gives the protein CASSEILEARAFF.

The chain links TRBV28 to TRBJ1-1; no definite D call. The CDR3 totals 17 residues. With 7 bases removed from V and 5 bases from J, the gap between germline ends came to 26 bases. CDR1 is MDHEN and CDR2 is SYDVKM in the germline V gene. This CDR3 is CASTKATSGKVRTEAFF. The CDR3 DNA sequence: TGTGCCAGCACCAAGGCTACTTCCGGGAAGGTACGGACTGAAGCTTTCTTT.

This clone was detected only once. The gene calls are TRBV18 and TRBJ2-6; D is uncertain. Germline V CDR1 and CDR2: KGHSH, LQKENI. CDR3 length equals 17 residues. V was trimmed by 2 bases and J by 0 bases, leaving 11 bases between them. The CDR3: CASSPINRVSGANVLTF. The DNA for the CDR3 is TGTGCCAGCTCACCAATTAACCGGGTCTCTGGGGCCAACGTCCTGACTTTC. Full variable domain (rest looked up from reference TRBV18 and TRBJ2-6): NAGVMQNPRHLVRRRGQEARLRCSPMKGHSHVYWYRQLPEEGLKFMVYLQKENIIDESGMPKERFSAEFPKEGPSILRIQQVVRGDSAAYFCASSPINRVSGANVLTFGAGSRLTVL.

The chain joins TRBV27 to TRBJ2-1; the D is unclear. V lost 2 bases and J lost 5, with 13 bases in between. Germline loops: CDR1 MNHEY, CDR2 SMNVEV (reference sequence). This CDR3 comprises 15 residues. CDR3: CASSLRLVMNNEQFF. The CDR3 coding sequence is TGTGCCAGCAGTTTAAGGCTAGTAATGAACAATGAGCAGTTCTTC.

The rearrangement joins TRBV4-3 to TRBJ2-7; 7 nucleotides line up with TRBD1. V was pared by 0 bases and J by 12 bases, with 8 bases of the junction left unmatched. Germline loops: CDR1 LGHNA, CDR2 YSLEER. The CDR3 has 13 residues. This chain's CDR3 is CASSQELDRVRYF. In DNA, the CDR3 is TGCGCCAGCAGCCAAGAACTCGACAGGGTGAGGTACTTC.

The rearrangement uses TRBV24-1 and TRBJ2-6; D gene unclear. Trimming took 3 bases from V and 1 from J, leaving 12 bases between them. Germline lookup yields CDR1 KGHDR and CDR2 SFDVKD. CDR3 size: 17 residues. The CDR3 region is CATSDNRAGSGANVLTF. CDR3 sequence (DNA): TGTGCCACCAGTGATAACAGAGCTGGGTCTGGGGCCAACGTCCTGACTTTC.

The V call is TRBV5-6, the J call TRBJ1-6; the match to TRBD1 covers 8 bases. J was trimmed by 7 bases and V by 3 bases; bases with no gene match: 3. Germline V gene lookup returns CDR1 SGHDT and CDR2 YYEEEE. This CDR3 contains 14 residues. The CDR3 protein is CASSSTGANSPLHF. In DNA form, the CDR3 reads TGTGCCAGCAGCTCGACAGGGGCAAATTCACCCCTCCACTTT.

V gene TRBV6-5 combines with J gene TRBJ1-2, with a possible D match to TRBD1 (6 bases). CDR1 is MNHEY and CDR2 is SVGAGI in the germline V gene. The CDR3 length is 15 residues. The V gene lost 6 bases and the J gene lost 2 bases, with 16 bases spanning the gap. The CDR3 DNA is TGTGCCAGCAGGAAACAGGGTTTGCCCAACTATGGCTACACCTTC. Translation gives CASRKQGLPNYGYTF.

The V and J genes are TRBV5-4 and TRBJ1-4, with TRBD1 as a possible D gene (5 bases). The CDR3 has 14 amino acids. Germline loops: CDR1 SGHNT, CDR2 YYREEE (reference sequence). Trimming stripped 0 bases from V and 8 bases from J, with 11 bases between. CDR3 coding DNA: TGTGCCAGCAGCTTGGTAGGGAGGGGAGAAAAACTGTTTTTT. It translates to CASSLVGRGEKLFF. Drawing the rest from reference TRBV5-4 and TRBJ1-4, the complete variable domain is ETGVTQSPTHLIKTRGQQVTLRCSSQSGHNTVSWYQQALGQGPQFIFQYYREEENGRGNFPPRFSGLQFPNYSSELNVNALELDDSALYLCASSLVGRGEKLFFGSGTQLSVL.

This sequence joins TRBV6-1 and TRBJ1-4; TRBD1 matches 7 bases. Germline V gives CDR1 MNHNS, CDR2 SASEGT. The length of the CDR3 is 16 residues. Trimming removed 2 bases from V and 3 bases from J; junction bases left unmatched: 6. The CDR3 DNA sequence: TGTGCCAGCAGTGAAAGAGGGGGCGCTTCTAATGAAAAACTGTTTTTT. Residues: CASSERGGASNEKLFF.